Listed here are 29 T cell receptor beta chains from one sample, sequenced in a study of cytomegalovirus exposure and HLA in healthy donors. A multiplex PCR was run with 60 Vbeta primers and 13 Jbeta primers. Some clones are missing from TCRdb's copy, which holds only in-frame ones; the method was immunoSEQ multiplex PCR. The sample includes around 150,000 clones, 66% of them seen just once. Sequencing was carried out using PBMCs. These receptors were obtained from a human donor in good health.

The rearrangement links TRBV6-1 to TRBJ1-1; no reliable D call. The CDR3 contains 11 residues. Germline CDR1 and CDR2: MNHNS and SASEGT. V lost 8 bases, J lost 11 bases, and 15 bases lay in between. The CDR3 loop is CASAALREAFF. Here the CDR3 DNA reads TGTGCCAGCGCCGCCCTTCGGGAGGCTTTCTTT.

This clone was picked up a small number of times. The rearrangement joins TRBV13 to TRBJ2-1; tentatively, D is TRBD1 (5 bases). Per germline, CDR1 PRHDT and CDR2 FYEKMQ (reference sequence). V was pared by 1 base and J by 9 bases, with 19 bases between. The CDR3 covers 16 residues. CDR3 loop: CASSLEVFTTRGEQFF. In DNA, the CDR3 is TGTGCCAGCAGCTTAGAAGTCTTTACAACAAGGGGTGAGCAGTTCTTC.

This chain links TRBV2 with TRBJ2-4; D might be TRBD2 (6 bases). Deletions cut 4 bases from V and 1 base from J, with 11 bases between. Germline CDR1 reads SNHLY; CDR2 reads FYNNEI. CDR3 length: 15 amino acids. DNA for the CDR3: TGTGCCAGCAGTGCGGAGGGAAAGGCCAAAAACATTCAGTACTTC. This encodes CASSAEGKAKNIQYF.

In its sample, this clone was seen a few times. The chain employs TRBV25-1 and TRBJ2-7, with D possibly TRBD1 on 5 matching bases. In germline, CDR1 is MGHDK, CDR2 SYGVNS. The CDR3 covers 17 residues. Between the trimmed V and J ends, which lost 4 bases and 0 bases, there was a span of 19 bases. CDR3 amino acids: CASSANLPGISSYEQYF. In DNA, the CDR3 is TGTGCCAGCAGTGCAAACCTTCCAGGGATCAGCTCCTACGAGCAGTACTTC.

The J gene is TRBJ2-3, the V gene TRBV13; TRBD1 agrees at 8 bases. V lost 4 bases and J lost 4; bases outside the gene matches: 7. Germline V gene data show CDR1 as PRHDT and CDR2 as FYEKMQ (reference sequence). The CDR3 covers 15 residues. The CDR3, as DNA: TGTGCCAGCAGCTCCCGACCACAGGGGGCAGATACGCAGTATTTT. Amino acids: CASSSRPQGADTQYF.

The chain couples TRBV29-1 to TRBJ2-1; D might be TRBD2 (6 bases). The CDR3 contains 12 residues. From germline, CDR1 is SQVTM and CDR2 ANQGSEA. The V and J ends lost 7 bases and 2 bases respectively, with 9 bases between them. CDR3 in DNA: TGCAGCGCATTAGCGGCCTACAATGAGCAGTTCTTC. Translating gives CSALAAYNEQFF.

V usage is TRBV15 and J usage is TRBJ2-3; D remains ambiguous. In germline, CDR1 is LNHNV, CDR2 YYDKDF (reference sequence). Between the trimmed V and J ends, which lost 0 bases and 4 bases, there was a span of 8 bases. The CDR3 has 14 amino acids. The CDR3 DNA sequence: TGTGCCACCAGCAGAGATCGAGTTGCAGATACGCAGTATTTT. Translated: CATSRDRVADTQYF.

The chain recombines TRBV7-2 with TRBJ2-5, with 9 positions matching TRBD1. The CDR3 is 14 residues long. V lost 4 bases to trimming and J lost 1 base; unmatched junction nucleotides: 1. Germline V lookup: CDR1 SGHTA, CDR2 FQGNSA. CDR3 coding DNA: TGTGCCAGCAGCTCGGACAGGGGCCAAGAGACCCAGTACTTC. Translation gives CASSSDRGQETQYF.

This CDR3 reads CASRGGLAGNYEQYF. CDR3 sequence (DNA): TGTGCCAGCAGAGGTGGTCTCGCGGGAAACTACGAGCAGTACTTC. The V call is TRBV6-5, the J call TRBJ2-7; maybe TRBD2 (6 bases). In germline, CDR1 is MNHEY, CDR2 SVGAGI. The V gene lost 6 bases and the J gene lost 3 bases, with 18 bases spanning the gap. The CDR3 sequence is 15 residues long.

The chain couples TRBV28 to TRBJ1-1; unclear D gene. The CDR3 is 14 amino acids. CDR1 and CDR2 (germline): MDHEN, SYDVKM. Trimming took 2 bases from V and 11 from J, leaving 18 bases between them. The CDR3 coding sequence is TGTGCCAGCAGTTTAGAATCTGGGTGGAGGTGGGCTTTCTTT. It is translated as CASSLESGWRWAFF.

V usage is TRBV19 and J usage is TRBJ1-5; D remains unclear. The ends were cut back, 9 bases at V and 4 bases at J, with 19 bases in the middle. The CDR3 runs 15 residues. CDR1 is LNHDA and CDR2 is SQIVND in the germline V gene (reference sequence). Written as DNA, the CDR3 is TGTGCCAGCCTACCCGTCGGCAGAGGGAATCAGCCCCAGCATTTT. Translated: CASLPVGRGNQPQHF.

V usage is TRBV13 and J usage is TRBJ2-7; 9 nucleotides line up with TRBD1. Losses at the gene ends were 5 bases for V and 4 bases for J; bases not matched to a gene: 9. Germline lookup yields CDR1 PRHDT and CDR2 FYEKMQ (reference sequence). The CDR3 consists of 15 residues. CDR3: CASSDTGTGRYEQYF. The CDR3 coding sequence is TGTGCCAGCAGCGACACCGGGACAGGGAGGTACGAGCAGTACTTC.

This chain links TRBV4-1 with TRBJ2-4; TRBD1 aligns across 10 bases. The ends lost 3 bases at V and 7 bases at J; junction bases unmatched: 9. This CDR3 is built from 16 residues. Germline CDR1 is MGHRA and CDR2 is YSYEKL. Here the CDR3 DNA reads TGCGCCAGCAGCCACGTGGGACAGGGGATAATCAACATTCAGTACTTC. The encoded protein is CASSHVGQGIINIQYF.

The CDR3 protein is CASSLSGSTDTQYF. Written as DNA, the CDR3 is TGTGCCAGTAGTCTCTCAGGCAGCACAGATACGCAGTATTTT. The chain has TRBV19 and TRBJ2-3; no clear D gene. The V end lost 5 bases, the J end lost 0 bases, and 9 bases lay between the germline ends. The CDR3 length is 14 residues. Looked up from germline, CDR1 is LNHDA and CDR2 is SQIVND (reference sequence). The entire variable domain, with the rest obtained from reference TRBV19 and TRBJ2-3, is as follows: DGGITQSPKYLFRKEGQNVTLSCEQNLNHDAMYWYRQDPGQGLRLIYYSQIVNDFQKGDIAEGYSVSREKKESFPLTVTSAQKNPTAFYLCASSLSGSTDTQYFGPGTRLTVL.

J is TRBJ1-2 and V is TRBV5-1; 7 bases agree with TRBD1. The CDR3 loop spans 14 amino acids. The germline V gene has CDR1 SGHRS and CDR2 YFSETQ. J gave up 6 bases and V 0 bases, and 5 bases lay outside the gene matches. The CDR3 region has the DNA TGCGCCAGCAGCTTGGCGACGACAGGGAATGGCTACACCTTC. Translated: CASSLATTGNGYTF. Using reference TRBV5-1 and TRBJ1-2 for the parts outside the CDR3, the full variable domain is KAGVTQTPRYLIKTRGQQVTLSCSPISGHRSVSWYQQTPGQGLQFLFEYFSETQRNKGNFPGRFSGRQFSNSRSEMNVSTLELGDSALYLCASSLATTGNGYTFGSGTRLTVV.

This clone was counted only a few times. This rearrangement joins TRBV5-8 to TRBJ2-7, with 9 positions matching TRBD1. J lost 2 bases, V lost 4 bases, and 4 bases had no gene match. The CDR3 contains 14 residues. The germline gives CDR1 SGHTS, CDR2 YDEGEE. The CDR3 DNA is TGTGCCAGCAGCCTAGGACAGGGGCCCTACGAGCAGTACTTC. Amino acids: CASSLGQGPYEQYF.

The rearrangement joins TRBV7-8 to TRBJ2-7; 10 nucleotides match TRBD2. Germline V CDR1 and CDR2: SGHVS, FQNEAQ. The CDR3 sequence is 15 residues long. With 2 bases clipped from V and 6 bases from J, the junction kept 7 bases outside the gene matches. The CDR3 coding sequence is TGTGCCAGCAGCTTAAGGACTAGCGGTTTGAGCGAGCAGTACTTC. This gives the protein CASSLRTSGLSEQYF.

The CDR3, as DNA: TGTGCCAGCAGCCAAGATCACAGGGGGAAGTACCCTAACTATGGCTACACCTTC. Its protein product is CASSQDHRGKYPNYGYTF. The chain links TRBV14 to TRBJ1-2; TRBD1 agrees at 8 bases. Looked up from germline, CDR1 is SGHDN and CDR2 is FVKESK. V trimming: 0 bases; J trimming: 0 bases; junction bases outside the gene matches: 9. The CDR3 spans 18 residues.

This clone was counted a few times. The chain has TRBV10-1 and TRBJ2-2; possibly TRBD2 for D (6 bases). This CDR3 region has 16 residues. V was clipped by 1 base and J by 1 base, with 10 bases between them. The germline CDR1 and CDR2 sequences are WNHNN and SYGVQD (reference sequence). The CDR3 DNA follows: TGCGCCAGCAGTGAGTACCCGGGAGTGAACACCGGGGAGCTGTTTTTT. The encoded protein is CASSEYPGVNTGELFF.

A few counts support this clone. The rearrangement uses TRBV7-9 and TRBJ2-3; no clear D. CDR3 size: 14 residues. V was cut by 3 bases and J by 5 bases, with 12 bases left in between. The V gene's germline CDR1 is SEHNR and CDR2 FQNEAQ (reference sequence). CDR3: CASSLSQAQDTQYF. As DNA, the CDR3 is TGTGCCAGCAGCTTGTCGCAGGCCCAAGATACGCAGTATTTT.

This clone was found a few times. This chain uses TRBV11-2 with TRBJ2-7, with TRBD2 identical over 14 bases. The CDR3 sequence is 17 residues long. V shed 5 bases, J shed 3 bases, and the junction held 9 bases outside the gene matches. The germline V gene has CDR1 SGHAT and CDR2 FQNNGV. The DNA for the CDR3 is TGTGCCAGCAGCCGACTAGCGGGAGGGCCGAAGAGCTACGAGCAGTACTTC. Residues: CASSRLAGGPKSYEQYF. The whole variable domain, filled in from reference TRBV11-2 and TRBJ2-7, reads EAGVAQSPRYKIIEKRQSVAFWCNPISGHATLYWYQQILGQGPKLLIQFQNNGVVDDSQLPKDRFSAERLKGVDSTLKIQPAKLEDSAVYLCASSRLAGGPKSYEQYFGPGTRLTVT.

The rearrangement links TRBV10-3 to TRBJ2-5; D unclear. The closer fit of TRBJ2-7 to the DNA end suggests the J call may be wrong. CDR3 length equals 14 residues. Germline CDR1 ENHRY, CDR2 SYGVKD. This CDR3 reads CAISDGRLSYEQYF. For the CDR3, the DNA is TGTGCCATCAGTGACGGCAGACTGTCCTACGAGCAGTACTTC.

The chain combines TRBV7-9 with TRBJ2-5; 7 bases are shared with TRBD1. The CDR3 is 13 residues long. Germline lookup yields CDR1 SEHNR and CDR2 FQNEAQ (reference sequence). Trimming removed 6 bases from V and 2 bases from J; junction bases left unmatched: 3. CDR3 in amino acids: CASSRQGQETQYF. The CDR3 region has the DNA TGTGCCAGCAGTCGACAGGGTCAAGAGACCCAGTACTTC.

The gene calls are TRBV25-1 and TRBJ2-7, with 8 bases identical to TRBD1. Trimming took 4 bases from V and 6 from J; bases not matched to a gene: 5. The germline CDR1 and CDR2 sequences are MGHDK and SYGVNS. The CDR3 loop spans 13 amino acids. This chain's CDR3 is CASSGQGAAEQYF. The CDR3 coding sequence is TGTGCCAGCAGTGGTCAGGGGGCGGCCGAGCAGTACTTC.

The chain is built from TRBV28 and TRBJ2-5; possibly TRBD1 for D (6 bases). This CDR3 is 16 amino acids long. V lost 3 bases, J lost 2 bases, and 16 bases lay in between. Germline CDR1 and CDR2: MDHEN and SYDVKM. This CDR3 reads CASSFLRTDVQETQYF. CDR3 coding DNA: TGTGCCAGCAGTTTCCTTAGGACAGACGTACAAGAGACCCAGTACTTC. The variable domain in full, with the rest retrieved from reference TRBV28 and TRBJ2-5, is DVKVTQSSRYLVKRTGEKVFLECVQDMDHENMFWYRQDPGLGLRLIYFSYDVKMKEKGDIPEGYSVSREKKERFSLILESASTNQTSMYLCASSFLRTDVQETQYFGPGTRLLVL.

The chain uses TRBV7-2 and TRBJ2-3, with 7 bases matching TRBD2. This CDR3 region has 14 residues. With 6 bases clipped from V and 1 base from J, the junction kept 4 bases outside the gene matches. The V gene's germline CDR1 is SGHTA and CDR2 FQGNSA. DNA of the CDR3: TGTGCCAGCAGAAAGACTAGCCGCACAGATACGCAGTATTTT. This gives the protein CASRKTSRTDTQYF.

The chain links TRBV6-1 to TRBJ1-2, with a tentative D call TRBD1 (6 bases). The CDR3 consists of 15 residues. CDR1 is MNHNS, CDR2 SASEGT, per germline. Trimming removed 8 bases at V and 8 bases at J, with 24 bases between. For the CDR3, the DNA is TGTGCCAGCGACCTGGGAGGGGGGGACATTTGGGGCTACACCTTC. Protein sequence: CASDLGGGDIWGYTF.

The V and J genes are TRBV7-7 and TRBJ2-5; the match to TRBD2 covers 7 bases. Gene TRBJ2-7 matches the end of the DNA better, so the J call may be wrong. This CDR3 contains 14 residues. CDR1 SSHAT and CDR2 FNYEAQ come from the germline V gene (reference sequence). In nucleotides, the CDR3 is TGTGCCAGCAGCTCCGGACTAGGATCCTACGAGCAGTACTTC. Protein product: CASSSGLGSYEQYF.

A few counts support this clone. The chain joins TRBV5-1 to TRBJ2-7; perhaps TRBD1 as D (6 bases). CDR3 length equals 14 residues. The ends were cut back, 2 bases at V and 0 bases at J, with 9 bases in the middle. CDR1 SGHRS and CDR2 YFSETQ come from the germline V gene. CDR3 loop: CASSLGDISYEQYF. CDR3 nucleotides: TGCGCCAGCAGCTTAGGGGACATCTCCTACGAGCAGTACTTC.